Sequencing of this T cell receptor beta chain was carried out in a study of blood T cell repertoires in COVID-19. Study background: COVID-19 samples collected from the United States, Italy and Spain covered acute and convalescent phases. From T cells, B-cell-depleted T cells, or PBMCs came the material, which was cDNA or gDNA.

Per the study methods: Reference gene primers were amplified, and this amplification served to estimate nucleated cell counts. TCRdb's copy holds only in-frame clones and misses some; the assay was immunoSEQ multiplex PCR. That table gives V, J and clone size, and the DNA gave D and trimming. The sample records around 150,000 clones, around 80% being singletons. This clonotype was sampled from a human donor in a cohort sampled during active COVID-19. Sequenced sample: peripheral blood.

CDR3 DNA sequence: TGTGCCAGCAGCTGGGGGGGAGGGCGGACCGGGGAGCTGTTTTTT. As protein: CASSWGGGRTGELFF. The gene calls are TRBV7-8 and TRBJ2-2; 7 nucleotides align to TRBD2. The CDR3 totals 15 residues. Germline V lookup: CDR1 SGHVS, CDR2 FQNEAQ. V lost 4 bases to trimming and J lost 5 bases; unmatched junction nucleotides: 7.